These 25 T cell receptor beta chains were sequenced from one sample in a study of T cells in Graves' hyperthyroidism and ophthalmopathy. Amplified TCR beta CDR3 regions derived from RNA transcripts. The primer set for the first-round RT-PCR of the TCR CDR3 was HTBI. MiXCR was run by TCRdb on the multiplex PCR reads, yielding one entry per CDR3 protein. The table records over 700,000 distinct CDR3 sequences, about a third of them present only once. The sequenced material came from blood. These TCRs come from a woman between 40 and 50 years old with Graves' hyperthyroidism.

This clonotype has more than one count but fewer than ten. The V gene is TRBV6-5, the J gene TRBJ1-1; tentatively, D is TRBD1 (6 bases). V dropped 2 bases and J dropped 6 bases, with 13 bases sitting between them. Germline CDR1 is MNHEY and CDR2 is SVGAGI. This CDR3 spans 14 amino acids. The CDR3 loop is CASSYTTGRAEAFF. The CDR3 DNA sequence: TGTGCCAGCAGTTACACGACAGGTCGGGCTGAAGCTTTCTTT.

This clonotype was counted once. This may stem from a read error, because a much larger clone lies one nucleotide away. The chain recombines TRBV7-2 with TRBJ1-4, with TRBD1 as a possible D gene (5 bases). Germline V CDR1 and CDR2: SGHTA, FQGNSA. The ends were cut back, 6 bases at V and 7 bases at J, with 21 bases in the middle. The CDR3 runs to 16 residues. In DNA form, the CDR3 reads TGTGCCAGCAGTTTGGCAAGGGGCGCCGTGGGTGAAAAACTGTTTTTT. Translation gives CASSLARGAVGEKLFF.

This clonotype occurred many times. The CDR3 nucleotides read TGTGCCAGCAGCGTCACGGGACAGAATGGCTACACCTTC. Its translation is CASSVTGQNGYTF. The chain uses TRBV9 and TRBJ1-2, with 7 nucleotides matching TRBD1. The CDR3 is made up of 13 amino acids. Germline-derived CDR1 and CDR2 are SGDLS and YYNGEE. The J segment lost 6 bases and the V segment lost 2 bases, leaving 4 bases of the junction unmatched.

This sequence joins TRBV7-9 and TRBJ2-5; the D gene is possibly TRBD1 (6 bases). The CDR3 extends over 11 amino acids. V dropped 11 bases and J dropped 2 bases, with 9 bases sitting between them. Germline lookup yields CDR1 SEHNR and CDR2 FQNEAQ (reference sequence). The CDR3 sequence: CAWTEQETQYF. In nucleotides, the CDR3 is TGTGCCTGGACAGAGCAAGAGACCCAGTACTTC.

This clonotype was detected a few times. The CDR3: CASSLSVGNTEAFF. The DNA for the CDR3 is TGTGCCAGCAGTTTATCCGTGGGGAACACTGAAGCTTTCTTT. This sequence joins TRBV27 and TRBJ1-1; D not certain. CDR1 is MNHEY, CDR2 SMNVEV, per germline (reference sequence). The germline V and J ends were trimmed by 0 bases and 1 base, with 6 bases remaining between them. This CDR3 has 14 residues.

Comment on this clonotype: At one of its ends the junction is not consistent with the germline gene, which may arise from a read error. This chain joins TRBV10-3 and TRBJ1-4, with D maybe TRBD1 (5 bases). The CDR3 runs 12 residues. Germline loops: CDR1 ENHRY, CDR2 SYGVKD. In DNA, the CDR3 is TGTGCCAGCAGTTTTGAGGGGGAAAAACTGTTTTTT. Protein product: CASSFEGEKLFF.

Ten or more counts support this clonotype. The CDR3 DNA reads TGTGCCAGCAGCGCTCACAGGTTGGGAAATGAAAAACTGTTTTTT. As protein: CASSAHRLGNEKLFF. The V and J genes are TRBV9 and TRBJ1-4, with D possibly being TRBD1 (5 bases). Deletions cut 3 bases from V and 5 bases from J, with 14 bases between. The germline gives CDR1 SGDLS, CDR2 YYNGEE. The CDR3 covers 15 residues.

The rearrangement links TRBV29-1 to TRBJ1-2; D gene uncertain. In germline, CDR1 is SQVTM, CDR2 ANQGSEA. The CDR3 runs 15 residues. Trimming removed 3 bases at V and 5 bases at J, with 19 bases between. CDR3 nucleotides: TGCAGCGTTGACGACGGGGTAGATGAGCAGTATGGCTACACCTTC. It yields the protein CSVDDGVDEQYGYTF.

This clonotype was recorded a few times. A much larger clonotype is one base distant, so this may be a read error. The V call is TRBV2, the J call TRBJ1-5; TRBD1 matches at 8 bases. There are 15 residues in the CDR3. Germline CDR1 SNHLY, CDR2 FYNNEI. Trimming cost V 7 bases and J 6 bases; bases outside gene matches: 11. CDR3 nucleotides: TGTGCCAGCAATGCAAACCAGGGGGCACGTCAGCCCCAGCATTTT. This codes for CASNANQGARQPQHF.

The chain uses TRBV7-2 and TRBJ1-5; no firm D call. This CDR3 contains 13 residues. In germline, CDR1 is SGHTA, CDR2 FQGNSA. Trimming stripped 4 bases from V and 7 bases from J, with 11 bases between. The CDR3 DNA reads TGTGCCAGCAGCTGGGGAGCGACGCAGCCCCAGCATTTT. Encoded protein: CASSWGATQPQHF. The full variable domain, its missing parts supplied by reference TRBV7-2 and TRBJ1-5, is GAGVSQSPSNKVTEKGKDVELRCDPISGHTALYWYRQSLGQGLEFLIYFQGNSAPDKSGLPSDRFSAERTGGSVSTLTIQRTQQEDSAVYLCASSWGATQPQHFGDGTRLSIL.

The chain uses TRBV7-9 and TRBJ1-3; D is unclear. Germline V gives CDR1 SEHNR, CDR2 FQNEAQ (reference sequence). V shed 1 base and J shed 7 bases, with 8 bases lying between them. The CDR3 has 13 amino acids. The CDR3 nucleotides read TGTGCCAGCAGCTTAGTAGGTCTGAACACCATATATTTT. Its protein product is CASSLVGLNTIYF.

In this sample, this clonotype turned up many times. The chain is built from TRBV7-2 and TRBJ1-1; D remains unclear. The CDR3 is made up of 13 amino acids. V gave up 6 bases and J gave up 0 bases, with 8 bases separating them. Germline V gene sequence: CDR1 SGHTA, CDR2 FQGNSA. DNA for the CDR3: TGTGCCAGCAGTCCGGGGATGAACACTGAAGCTTTCTTT. Its protein product is CASSPGMNTEAFF. Looking up the rest from reference TRBV7-2 and TRBJ1-1 gives the full variable domain: GAGVSQSPSNKVTEKGKDVELRCDPISGHTALYWYRQSLGQGLEFLIYFQGNSAPDKSGLPSDRFSAERTGGSVSTLTIQRTQQEDSAVYLCASSPGMNTEAFFGQGTRLTVV.

Written as DNA, the CDR3 is TGTGCCAGCAGTTGGACAGGGGGTTCCTCCAATTCACCCCTCCACTTT. This codes for CASSWTGGSSNSPLHF. The chain recombines TRBV13 with TRBJ1-6, with TRBD1 matching 10 bases. The V and J ends lost 6 bases and 7 bases, in that order; junction bases with no gene match: 9. Germline V gene data show CDR1 as PRHDT and CDR2 as FYEKMQ (reference sequence). CDR3 length: 16 residues.

This clonotype was seen more than once but under ten times. The chain links TRBV4-1 to TRBJ2-5, with D possibly matching TRBD1 (5 bases). Trimming pared 3 bases from V and 5 bases from J, leaving 13 bases between. This CDR3 comprises 14 residues. Germline V gives CDR1 MGHRA, CDR2 YSYEKL. As DNA, the CDR3 is TGCGCCAGCAGCCATGAGCGCAGGGCCGAGACCCAGTACTTC. Translating gives CASSHERRAETQYF.

The chain joins TRBV10-3 to TRBJ2-5; D unclear. In germline, CDR1 is ENHRY, CDR2 SYGVKD. The CDR3 is made up of 17 amino acids. The V gene lost 4 bases and the J gene lost 5 bases, with 23 bases spanning the gap. The CDR3: CAISARSWQQNGETQYF. The CDR3 DNA sequence: TGTGCCATCAGTGCTAGGTCGTGGCAGCAGAACGGGGAGACCCAGTACTTC.

This clonotype appeared many times. V usage is TRBV9 and J usage is TRBJ2-5, with a possible D match to TRBD2 (6 bases). Per the germline V gene, CDR1 is SGDLS and CDR2 is YYNGEE. This CDR3 has 14 amino acids. V lost 0 bases and J 3 bases, leaving 9 bases between the germline ends. Here the CDR3 reads CASSVGGGEETQYF. CDR3 bases: TGTGCCAGCAGCGTAGGAGGCGGGGAAGAGACCCAGTACTTC.

This clonotype was seen only once. The gene calls are TRBV10-3 and TRBJ2-5, with a tentative D call TRBD1 (5 bases). V was clipped by 8 bases and J by 5 bases, with 12 bases between them. Germline V lookup: CDR1 ENHRY, CDR2 SYGVKD. CDR3 size: 12 residues. CDR3 sequence: CAIGADGETQYF. The CDR3 region has the DNA TGTGCCATCGGGGCGGACGGGGAGACCCAGTACTTC.

This clonotype has a count of ten or more. V gene TRBV7-2 combines with J gene TRBJ2-7; D gene uncertain. The V end was cut by 5 bases, the J end by 6 bases, with 14 bases between. CDR3 length equals 13 residues. In germline, CDR1 is SGHTA, CDR2 FQGNSA. The CDR3 loop reads CASSQTYWSEQYF. The CDR3 DNA reads as TGTGCCAGCAGCCAGACGTATTGGTCCGAGCAGTACTTC.

Only one count was recorded for this clonotype. The CDR3 is CAITDAADTQYF. As DNA, the CDR3 is TGTGCCATCACGGACGCTGCGGATACGCAGTATTTT. The chain links TRBV10-3 to TRBJ2-3; D call uncertain. CDR1 is ENHRY, CDR2 SYGVKD, per germline. The CDR3 loop spans 12 amino acids. V was cut by 7 bases and J by 6 bases, with 11 bases left in between.

This clonotype was recorded many times. For the CDR3, the DNA is TGTGCCAGCAGCCAAGTAAGGGTTGCTGAAGCTTTCTTT. Residues: CASSQVRVAEAFF. The genes are TRBV14 and TRBJ1-1; no firm D call. From germline, CDR1 is SGHDN and CDR2 FVKESK. Trimming took off 1 base at V and 6 bases at J, with 9 bases between the two ends. The CDR3 spans 13 residues.

The chain couples TRBV9 to TRBJ1-1; D is unclear. This CDR3 is 16 amino acids long. CDR1 and CDR2 from the germline V gene are SGDLS and YYNGEE. The ends were cut back, 0 bases at V and 1 base at J, with 13 bases in the middle. CDR3 residues: CASSVDGGLGNTEAFF. The CDR3 coding sequence is TGTGCCAGCAGCGTAGACGGAGGTTTGGGGAACACTGAAGCTTTCTTT.

In its sample, this clonotype was seen many times. V is TRBV29-1 and J is TRBJ2-5, with a tentative D call TRBD1 (6 bases). Per the germline V gene, CDR1 is SQVTM and CDR2 is ANQGSEA. The CDR3 extends over 12 amino acids. The ends were cut back, 3 bases at V and 6 bases at J, with 11 bases in the middle. CDR3 in amino acids: CSVDEGTKTQYF. Written as DNA, the CDR3 is TGCAGCGTTGATGAAGGGACAAAGACCCAGTACTTC.

This clonotype was picked up many times. The CDR3 DNA reads as TGTGCCAGCAGCGGACAGGGTGGAGAGACCCAGTACTTC. Its translation is CASSGQGGETQYF. V is TRBV2 and J is TRBJ2-5; 8 nucleotides align to TRBD1. The CDR3 has 13 amino acids. Trimming removed 6 bases from V and 4 bases from J; junction bases left unmatched: 4. Germline CDR1 is SNHLY and CDR2 is FYNNEI.

CDR3 loop: CASSEAGSDYNEQYF. The CDR3 DNA sequence: TGTGCCAGCAGTGAAGCGGGATCCGATTACAATGAGCAGTACTTC. The chain links TRBV11-2 to TRBJ2-7; 7 bases map to TRBD2. Germline lookup yields CDR1 SGHAT and CDR2 FQNNGV. V trimming: 6 bases; J trimming: 7 bases; junction bases outside the gene matches: 15. CDR3 length: 15 residues.

In its sample, this clonotype was seen many times. This sequence joins TRBV9 and TRBJ1-1; D uncertain. The length of the CDR3 is 12 residues. Trimming removed 4 bases at V and 11 bases at J, with 15 bases between. The V gene's germline CDR1 is SGDLS and CDR2 YYNGEE. CDR3 DNA: TGTGCCAGCAGCTCTAGTCCCAGTTTTGCTTTCTTT. Its protein is CASSSSPSFAFF.